A selection of T cell receptor beta chains follows, all from one sample in a study of blood T cell repertoires in COVID-19. Method: immunoSEQ multiplex PCR; TCRdb's copy keeps in-frame clones and lacks some. The sample includes 270,000 or so clones, roughly 90% seen only once; the top ten take about 2.1%. The sample was PBMCs or T cells enriched from blood (not recorded which). The receptors here all came from a woman aged 40 to 50 with acute COVID-19. CDR3s include the opening cysteine and the closing phenylalanine or tryptophan. D genes are given only for firm matches. Clone size appears in some rows only: once, few, many, or a class for an expanded clone.

>TRBV18|NA|TRBJ1-3|15|NA
TGTGCCAGCTCACCATTGCTCGGGTTCGGAAACACCATATATTTT
CASSPLLGFGNTIYF
>TRBV6-5|NA|TRBJ1-2|12|NA
TGTGCCAGCATGTCGACAAACTATGGCTACACCTTC
CASMSTNYGYTF
>TRBV30|NA|TRBJ2-1|11|NA
TGTGCCTGGGGGGGCCGCAATGAGCAGTTCTTC
CAWGGRNEQFF
>TRBV11-2|NA|TRBJ2-7|16|NA
TGTGCCAGCAGCTGGACGGACCACAGGCCTCCGCGGGAGCAGTACTTC
CASSWTDHRPPREQYF
>TRBV18|NA|TRBJ1-2|15|NA
TGTGCCAGCTCACCACTTGGAGAAGTCAACTATGGCTACACCTTC
CASSPLGEVNYGYTF
>TRBV20-1|once|TRBJ1-5|10|NA
TGCAGTGCTAGTGGAACGGCCCAGCATTTT
CSASGTAQHF
>TRBV18|NA|TRBJ2-2|17|TRBD1
TGTGCCAGCTCACCATTCGGACAGGGGAGGGACACCGGGGAGCTGTTTTTT
CASSPFGQGRDTGELFF
>TRBV5-1|NA|TRBJ2-7|18|TRBD2
TGCGCCAGCAGCTTGGTTCCAGGCCAACGGGGGGTCTCCTACGAGCAGTACTTC
CASSLVPGQRGVSYEQYF
>TRBV28|NA|TRBJ2-5|13|NA
TGTGCCAGCAACGTGGACAGTGGGGGGACCCAGTACTTC
CASNVDSGGTQYF
>TRBV11-2|NA|TRBJ2-2|17|NA
TGTGCCAGCAGCTTAGAGGAAGGGGGGGTGAACACCGGGGAGCTGTTTTTT
CASSLEEGGVNTGELFF
>TRBV7-3|NA|TRBJ2-1|15|TRBD2
TGTGCCAGCAGCTTACACCGGGAGGGTTACAATGAGCAGTTCTTC
CASSLHREGYNEQFF
>TRBV9|NA|TRBJ2-3|15|TRBD2
TGTGCCAGCAGCGTAGCCGGGGGGGGCCGCGGGACGCAGTATTTT
CASSVAGGGRGTQYF
>TRBV19|NA|TRBJ2-5|13|TRBD2
TGTGCCAGTAGAATGAACGGGGGGGAGACCCAGTACTTC
CASRMNGGETQYF
>TRBV5-1|NA|TRBJ2-7|16|TRBD1
TGCGCCAGCAGCGTACCCGGGACAGGGGGCGGGTACGAGCAGTACTTC
CASSVPGTGGGYEQYF
>TRBV5-5|NA|TRBJ1-6|12|NA
TGTGCCAGCAGCTCTCCGGGTCGGGGCCTCCACTTT
CASSSPGRGLHF